A single sample is the source of the 32 T cell receptor beta chains below, sequenced in a study of cytomegalovirus exposure and HLA in healthy donors (dated by TCRdb to 2015 to 2018). Libraries came from the immunoSEQ multiplex PCR assay. A mixture of 60 forward primers for TCR Vbeta segments and 13 reverse primers for TCR Jbeta segments was used in the multiplex PCR. TCRdb holds this immuneACCESS table with in-frame rearrangements only. Some clones are missing; in checked studies, unresolved V genes explain under half, and the rest has no known cause. For this sample there are about 110,000 clones; 65% to 80% appear just once. Of the sample, over 2.5% falls within the top ten clones. The sample comprised PBMCs. These receptors were collected from a woman aged 55-69 years in good health and CMV-seropositive.

This clone was found a few times. The chain combines TRBV5-6 with TRBJ1-1, with 9 bases fitting TRBD1. The CDR3 is made up of 14 amino acids. Germline-derived CDR1 and CDR2 are SGHDT and YYEEEE. J lost 6 bases, V lost 1 base, and 4 bases had no gene match. The CDR3 region is CASSLWDRDAEAFF. DNA for the CDR3: TGTGCCAGCAGCTTGTGGGACAGGGACGCTGAAGCTTTCTTT.

This chain connects TRBV7-7 to TRBJ2-2, with unresolved D. The V gene's germline CDR1 is SSHAT and CDR2 FNYEAQ (reference sequence). Trimming shortened V by 5 bases and J by 3 bases, and 10 bases separated the two germline ends. The CDR3 is made up of 14 amino acids. DNA for the CDR3: TGTGCCAGCAGCCCCGGTGAGGACACCGGGGAGCTGTTTTTT. Amino acids: CASSPGEDTGELFF. The whole variable domain, filled in from reference TRBV7-7 and TRBJ2-2, reads GAGVSQSPRYKVTKRGQDVTLRCDPISSHATLYWYQQALGQGPEFLTYFNYEAQPDKSGLPSDRFSAERPEGSISTLTIQRTEQRDSAMYRCASSPGEDTGELFFGEGSRLTVL.

The V gene is TRBV1, the J gene TRBJ2-7; the table calls TRBD2, which could not be checked here. TRBV1 is annotated as a pseudogene. The CDR3 runs to 13 residues. Here the CDR3 DNA reads TGCACCAGCAGCCAAGATTCTGTGTACGAGCAGTACTTC. It is translated as CTSSQDSVYEQYF.

The sample holds a few counts of this clone. The rearrangement links TRBV7-6 to TRBJ2-5, with 8 bases matching TRBD1. Per the germline V gene, CDR1 is SGHVS and CDR2 is FNYEAQ. This CDR3 region has 16 residues. Trimming cost V 1 base and J 2 bases; bases outside gene matches: 6. CDR3 DNA sequence: TGTGCCAGCAGCTTAGGTGGGACAGGTGATCAAGAGACCCAGTACTTC. It is translated as CASSLGGTGDQETQYF.

This chain uses TRBV7-9 with TRBJ1-2; maybe TRBD1 (5 bases). The V and J ends lost 2 bases and 2 bases respectively, with 12 bases between them. Germline V gene data show CDR1 as SEHNR and CDR2 as FQNEAQ (reference sequence). CDR3 size: 15 residues. CDR3 loop: CASSLLARENYGYTF. The CDR3 DNA reads as TGTGCCAGCAGCTTACTTGCCAGGGAAAACTATGGCTACACCTTC.

The chain is built from TRBV4-2 and TRBJ1-5; no firm D call. The length of the CDR3 is 14 residues. Trimming removed 1 base at V and 8 bases at J, with 12 bases between. Germline assignment: CDR1 LGHNA and CDR2 YNFKEQ. Here the CDR3 reads CASSQGSRDEPQHF. In DNA form, the CDR3 reads TGTGCCAGCAGCCAAGGTTCACGAGATGAGCCCCAGCATTTT.

The V call is TRBV5-1, the J call TRBJ2-3, with D unclear. Trimming cost V 7 bases and J 2 bases, with 8 bases left between them. CDR3 size: 12 residues. Germline CDR1 and CDR2: SGHRS and YFSETQ. The CDR3 DNA reads TGCGCCAGCCCCCGAGCCACAGATACGCAGTATTTT. As protein: CASPRATDTQYF.

The J gene is TRBJ2-7, the V gene TRBV28, with 14 nucleotides matching TRBD2. The V and J ends lost 6 bases and 3 bases, in that order; junction bases with no gene match: 13. From germline, CDR1 is MDHEN and CDR2 SYDVKM. The CDR3 is 18 amino acids. The CDR3 protein is CASRSGGTSGSPIYEQYF. In nucleotides, the CDR3 is TGTGCCAGCAGGTCTGGAGGGACTAGCGGGAGCCCGATCTACGAGCAGTACTTC.

The V call is TRBV6-1, the J call TRBJ1-2; D unresolved. Germline V gene data show CDR1 as MNHNS and CDR2 as SASEGT. V was cut by 6 bases and J by 5 bases, with 16 bases left in between. This CDR3 is built from 14 residues. The CDR3 DNA sequence: TGTGCCAGCAGAGTATCGGGAGATCCATATGGCTACACCTTC. It specifies CASRVSGDPYGYTF.

The V gene is TRBV7-2, the J gene TRBJ2-5; 7 bases agree with TRBD1. Germline V gives CDR1 SGHTA, CDR2 FQGNSA. The CDR3 has 14 residues. With V trimmed by 2 bases and J by 2 bases, 2 bases remained unmatched. CDR3: CASSLRTGQETQYF. The CDR3, as DNA: TGTGCCAGCAGCTTAAGGACAGGACAAGAGACCCAGTACTTC.

About this clone itself: One junction end does not reproduce the germline sequence, and a read error may be involved. The sample carries other DNA sequences with the same CDR3. The V gene is TRBV2, the J gene TRBJ2-4; the match to TRBD2 covers 10 bases. This CDR3 contains 14 residues. The germline V gene has CDR1 SNHLY and CDR2 FYNNEI. CDR3 sequence (DNA): TGTGCCAGCCAGAGCGGGAGGGCTCGAAACATTCAGTATTTC. Its protein product is CASQSGRARNIQYF. Using reference TRBV2 and TRBJ2-4 for the parts outside the CDR3, the full variable domain is EPEVTQTPSHQVTQMGQEVILRCVPISNHLYFYWYRQILGQKVEFLVSFYNNEISEKSEIFDDQFSVERPDGSNFTLKIRSTKLEDSAMYFCASQSGRARNIQYFGAGTRLSVL.

The chain uses TRBV18 and TRBJ2-1; 10 positions agree with TRBD2. Germline V gene sequence: CDR1 KGHSH, CDR2 LQKENI. CDR3 length: 16 amino acids. V shed 0 bases, J shed 5 bases, and the junction held 4 bases outside the gene matches. This chain's CDR3 is CASSPPSSGGDNEQFF. In nucleotides, the CDR3 is TGTGCCAGCTCACCACCCTCTAGCGGGGGTGACAATGAGCAGTTCTTC.

This sequence joins TRBV4-2 and TRBJ1-4; D gene uncertain. V was shortened by 2 bases and J by 4 bases, with 8 bases between the two germline ends. Germline V gene lookup returns CDR1 LGHNA and CDR2 YNFKEQ. The length of the CDR3 is 14 residues. The chain's CDR3 is CASSQIGDNEKLFF. The CDR3 bases are TGTGCCAGCAGCCAAATTGGAGATAATGAAAAACTGTTTTTT.

The rearrangement joins TRBV7-9 to TRBJ1-1; D unclear. V shed 5 bases and J shed 7 bases, with 14 bases lying between them. Germline V gene lookup returns CDR1 SEHNR and CDR2 FQNEAQ (reference sequence). The CDR3 is 13 amino acids. CDR3 DNA: TGTGCCAGCAGCCCCGCGGGCAGGAGTGAAGCTTTCTTT. Its translation: CASSPAGRSEAFF. The full variable domain, in which reference TRBV7-9 and TRBJ1-1 provide the parts outside the CDR3, is DTGVSQNPRHKITKRGQNVTFRCDPISEHNRLYWYRQTLGQGPEFLTYFQNEAQLEKSRLLSDRFSAERPKGSFSTLEIQRTEQGDSAMYLCASSPAGRSEAFFGQGTRLTVV.

This chain uses TRBV25-1 with TRBJ2-2; D might be TRBD1 (5 bases). Trimming took 1 base from V and 9 from J, leaving 9 bases between them. The CDR3 contains 13 residues. Per germline, CDR1 MGHDK and CDR2 SYGVNS. The CDR3: CASSESGYRELFF. The DNA of the CDR3 is TGTGCCAGCAGTGAATCAGGGTACCGGGAGCTGTTTTTT.

In its sample, this clone was seen a few times. The CDR3 region is CASSVTPGLGTYNEQFF. The CDR3 DNA follows: TGTGCCAGCAGCGTCACTCCGGGACTAGGGACATACAATGAGCAGTTCTTC. The rearrangement uses TRBV7-9 and TRBJ2-1; 8 bases agree with TRBD2. The CDR3 extends over 17 amino acids. Germline CDR1 SEHNR, CDR2 FQNEAQ (reference sequence). J lost 4 bases, V lost 5 bases, and 13 bases had no gene match.

The rearrangement uses TRBV5-1 and TRBJ2-6; 9 bases are shared with TRBD1. CDR1 SGHRS and CDR2 YFSETQ come from the germline V gene. With V trimmed by 4 bases and J by 7 bases, 6 bases remained unmatched. This CDR3 spans 15 amino acids. CDR3 sequence (DNA): TGCGCCAGCAGCCAGGGACAGGGCCCCGCCAACGTCCTGACTTTC. Its protein is CASSQGQGPANVLTF.

This chain joins TRBV18 and TRBJ2-1; TRBD2 agrees at 10 bases. The ends lost 1 base at V and 7 bases at J; junction bases unmatched: 10. CDR3 length: 17 amino acids. Germline V lookup: CDR1 KGHSH, CDR2 LQKENI. CDR3 nucleotides: TGTGCCAGCTCACCACGGTCCCTAGCGGGAGCTGGTAATGAGCAGTTCTTC. Translated: CASSPRSLAGAGNEQFF.

The genes are TRBV5-4 and TRBJ2-7, with D hard to call. The germline gives CDR1 SGHNT, CDR2 YYREEE (reference sequence). CDR3 size: 15 residues. V gave up 1 base and J gave up 0 bases, with 11 bases separating them. The CDR3 reads CASSLYTGFSYEQYF. The CDR3 region has the DNA TGTGCCAGCAGCTTGTATACGGGTTTCTCCTACGAGCAGTACTTC.

This chain uses TRBV11-2 with TRBJ1-3, with D possibly being TRBD1 (6 bases). Looked up from germline, CDR1 is SGHAT and CDR2 is FQNNGV. The ends were cut back, 1 base at V and 0 bases at J, with 10 bases in the middle. The CDR3 has 16 amino acids. CDR3 coding DNA: TGTGCCAGCAGCTTAGGGGGACACATCTCTGGAAACACCATATATTTT. Residues: CASSLGGHISGNTIYF.

This clone has just one count. This rearrangement joins TRBV18 to TRBJ1-2, with D unresolved. Germline CDR1 reads KGHSH; CDR2 reads LQKENI. The CDR3 length is 15 residues. Trimming cost V 6 bases and J 3 bases, with 17 bases left between them. The CDR3 DNA is TGTGCCAGCTCGAACCCAGAGGCGGGTTACTATGGCTACACCTTC. Translated: CASSNPEAGYYGYTF.

V is TRBV10-2 and J is TRBJ2-7, with 7 bases lining up with TRBD2. The V and J ends lost 3 bases and 4 bases, in that order; junction bases with no gene match: 9. Germline values: CDR1 WSHSY, CDR2 SAAADI. CDR3 size: 15 residues. For the CDR3, the DNA is TGCGCCAGCAGTGAACCGGGACTATCCTCGTACGAGCAGTACTTC. It encodes CASSEPGLSSYEQYF.

Comment on this clone: Possible read error: a much larger clone is one base away. The chain links TRBV14 to TRBJ2-2; 12 bases fit TRBD2. Germline values: CDR1 SGHDN, CDR2 FVKESK. The CDR3 is 15 residues long. The trim removed 4 bases at V and 5 bases at J, leaving 2 bases unmatched. CDR3 DNA: TGTGCCAGCAGCCGACTAGCGGGAGATACCGGGGAGCTGTTTTTT. It specifies CASSRLAGDTGELFF.

The rearrangement links TRBV29-1 to TRBJ1-2; 7 nucleotides line up with TRBD1. Germline V lookup: CDR1 SQVTM, CDR2 ANQGSEA. Losses at the gene ends were 7 bases for V and 12 bases for J; bases not matched to a gene: 14. The CDR3 length is 12 residues. The CDR3 loop reads CSAERVRDSHTF. The DNA of the CDR3 is TGCAGCGCCGAGAGGGTCCGGGACAGTCACACCTTC. The full variable domain, in which reference TRBV29-1 and TRBJ1-2 provide the parts outside the CDR3, is SAVISQKPSRDICQRGTSLTIQCQVDSQVTMMFWYRQQPGQSLTLIATANQGSEATYESGFVIDKFPISRPNLTFSTLTVSNMSPEDSSIYLCSAERVRDSHTFGSGTRLTVV.

This chain links TRBV28 with TRBJ2-7; tentatively, D is TRBD1 (5 bases). Trimming removed 4 bases from V and 0 bases from J, with 13 bases in between. The CDR3 has 15 residues. Germline CDR1 and CDR2: MDHEN and SYDVKM. CDR3 sequence reads: CASSSPQGNSYEQYF. CDR3 DNA sequence: TGTGCCAGCAGTTCCCCTCAGGGTAACTCCTACGAGCAGTACTTC.

The genes are TRBV18 and TRBJ2-7, with TRBD1 matching 9 bases. The CDR3 sequence is 14 residues long. Trimming removed 6 bases from V and 6 bases from J; junction bases left unmatched: 9. Germline V gene lookup returns CDR1 KGHSH and CDR2 LQKENI. CDR3 in amino acids: CASSYRDREREQYF. Here the CDR3 DNA reads TGTGCCAGCTCGTACCGGGACAGGGAACGCGAGCAGTACTTC.

The count of this clone is one. The chain's CDR3 is CAISGVTSGSYNEQFF. The DNA for the CDR3 is TGTGCCATCAGTGGAGTTACTAGCGGGTCTTACAATGAGCAGTTCTTC. The chain has TRBV10-3 and TRBJ2-1, with 9 bases identical to TRBD2. CDR3 length equals 16 residues. Trimming removed 4 bases from V and 4 bases from J; junction bases left unmatched: 8. Germline-derived CDR1 and CDR2 are ENHRY and SYGVKD.

J is TRBJ1-5 and V is TRBV2; TRBD1 might be the D (6 bases). CDR1 SNHLY and CDR2 FYNNEI come from the germline V gene. Deletions cut 3 bases from V and 4 bases from J, with 10 bases between. The CDR3 is 14 residues long. The CDR3 DNA reads TGTGCCAGCAGTGAGTGGACAGAGAATCAGCCCCAGCATTTT. It codes for CASSEWTENQPQHF.

This clone occurred once. The chain carries TRBV7-8 and TRBJ1-5, with a tentative D call TRBD1 (5 bases). Trimming took off 5 bases at V and 1 base at J, with 15 bases between the two ends. The germline V gene has CDR1 SGHVS and CDR2 FQNEAQ. This CDR3 spans 16 amino acids. CDR3 sequence: CASSRWGEGSNQPQHF. The DNA of the CDR3 is TGTGCCAGCAGCCGCTGGGGGGAGGGGAGCAATCAGCCCCAGCATTTT.

J is TRBJ2-5 and V is TRBV11-3; 7 bases are a match to TRBD1. V lost 1 base and J lost 4; bases outside the gene matches: 12. The germline V gene has CDR1 SGHNT and CDR2 YENEEA. CDR3 size: 17 residues. CDR3 sequence (DNA): TGTGCCAGCAGCTTAGGCCCCGGCCAGGGGGTTGGAGAGACCCAGTACTTC. Its translation: CASSLGPGQGVGETQYF.

As to this clone: Relative to the germline gene, one junction end is altered; a read error may explain this. The chain joins TRBV6-5 to TRBJ1-5; 8 bases map to TRBD1. The V gene's germline CDR1 is MNHEY and CDR2 SVGAGI. The CDR3 totals 16 residues. This chain's CDR3 is CANSLRSDRVDQPQHF. In nucleotides, the CDR3 is TGTGCCAACAGTTTGCGGTCGGACAGGGTTGATCAGCCCCAGCATTTT.

The table lists this clone with a count of one. This CDR3 reads CASSLSGGQGILPQHF. CDR3 bases: TGTGCCAGCAGCTTAAGCGGGGGACAGGGTATATTGCCCCAGCATTTT. The chain has TRBV11-2 and TRBJ1-5; 9 nucleotides line up with TRBD1. This CDR3 region has 16 residues. CDR1 and CDR2 (germline): SGHAT, FQNNGV. Losses at the gene ends were 2 bases for V and 9 bases for J; bases not matched to a gene: 11.